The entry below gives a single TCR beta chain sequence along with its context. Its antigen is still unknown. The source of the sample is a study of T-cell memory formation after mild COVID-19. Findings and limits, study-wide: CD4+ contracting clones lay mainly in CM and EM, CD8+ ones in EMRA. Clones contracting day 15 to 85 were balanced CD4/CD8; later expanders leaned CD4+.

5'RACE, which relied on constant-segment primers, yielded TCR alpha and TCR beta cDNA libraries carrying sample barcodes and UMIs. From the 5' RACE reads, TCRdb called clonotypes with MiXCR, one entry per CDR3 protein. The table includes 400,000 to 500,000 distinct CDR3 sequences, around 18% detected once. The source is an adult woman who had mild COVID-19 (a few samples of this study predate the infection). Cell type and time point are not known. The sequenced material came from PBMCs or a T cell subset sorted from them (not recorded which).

DNA for the CDR3: TGTGCCAGTACGGGGACCATGAACACTGAAGCTTTCTTT. This encodes CASTGTMNTEAFF. V is TRBV19 and J is TRBJ1-1, with D possibly matching TRBD1 (5 bases). The ends were cut back, 7 bases at V and 0 bases at J, with 9 bases in the middle. CDR1 and CDR2 from the germline V gene are LNHDA and SQIVND (reference sequence). The CDR3 has 13 amino acids. Looking up the rest from reference TRBV19 and TRBJ1-1 gives the full variable domain: DGGITQSPKYLFRKEGQNVTLSCEQNLNHDAMYWYRQDPGQGLRLIYYSQIVNDFQKGDIAEGYSVSREKKESFPLTVTSAQKNPTAFYLCASTGTMNTEAFFGQGTRLTVV.